Listed below are T cell receptor beta chains from one sample, sequenced in a study of blood T cell repertoires in COVID-19. Produced via immunoSEQ multiplex PCR; TCRdb's table is partial and in-frame only. The sample lists about 370,000 clones, approximately 87% occurring once. Sequencing was performed on peripheral blood. The receptors were sampled from a woman younger than 45 with COVID-19, enrolled during active disease. Each CDR3 is given with its conserved first and last residue. The D gene is left open where the match is weak. Clone size is given for some rows only: seen once, a few or many times, or a class if the clone is expanded.

clone size: medium-sized
J gene: TRBJ2-1
D gene: .
V gene: TRBV6-4
CDR3 DNA: TGTGCCAGCAGTGACTCGTCGGGGTTAACCAATGAGCAGTTCTTC
CDR3 protein: CASSDSSGLTNEQFF

clone size: .
J gene: TRBJ1-1
D gene: .
V gene: TRBV18
CDR3 DNA: TGTGCCAGCTCACCTGCGGCCGTCCCAAACACTGAAGCTTTCTTT
CDR3 protein: CASSPAAVPNTEAFF

clone size: .
J gene: TRBJ2-7
D gene: TRBD2
V gene: TRBV27
CDR3 DNA: TGTGCCAGCTCCTTTATAACTAGCGGGGCCTACGAGCAGTACTTC
CDR3 protein: CASSFITSGAYEQYF

clone size: .
J gene: TRBJ2-3
D gene: TRBD2
V gene: TRBV10-3
CDR3 DNA: TGTGCCATCAGTACGACTAGCGGGACGGTAGATACGCAGTATTTT
CDR3 protein: CAISTTSGTVDTQYF

clone size: many
J gene: TRBJ2-1
D gene: TRBD2
V gene: TRBV6-2/TRBV6-3
CDR3 DNA: TGTGCCAGCAGTCTACTAGCGGGAGGGCCGGATGAGCAGTTCTTC
CDR3 protein: CASSLLAGGPDEQFF

clone size: .
J gene: TRBJ1-2
D gene: .
V gene: TRBV6-2/TRBV6-3
CDR3 DNA: TGTGCCAGCAGTTATTCAGAATTCTCAGGCTATGGCTACACCTTC
CDR3 protein: CASSYSEFSGYGYTF

clone size: .
J gene: TRBJ1-4
D gene: TRBD1
V gene: TRBV11-2
CDR3 DNA: TGTGCCAGCAGCTTGACAGGGCTGAATGAAAAACTGTTTTTT
CDR3 protein: CASSLTGLNEKLFF

clone size: .
J gene: TRBJ2-2
D gene: .
V gene: TRBV11-2
CDR3 DNA: TGTGCCGGAGGTGACACCGGGGAGCTGTTTTTT
CDR3 protein: CAGGDTGELFF

clone size: .
J gene: TRBJ2-1
D gene: TRBD2
V gene: TRBV4-2
CDR3 DNA: TGTGCCAGCAGCGAAGGACTAGCGGGCCTAGATAGGGCGTACAATGAGCAGTTCTTC
CDR3 protein: CASSEGLAGLDRAYNEQFF

clone size: .
J gene: TRBJ1-1
D gene: .
V gene: TRBV30
CDR3 DNA: TGTGCCTGGAGTGTAGGCCGGGACACTGAAGCTTTCTTT
CDR3 protein: CAWSVGRDTEAFF

clone size: .
J gene: TRBJ2-2
D gene: TRBD2
V gene: TRBV19
CDR3 DNA: TGTGCCAGTAGCTCTCCTAGCGGGAGTAACACCGGGGAGCTGTTTTTT
CDR3 protein: CASSSPSGSNTGELFF

clone size: .
J gene: TRBJ2-2
D gene: TRBD2
V gene: TRBV9
CDR3 DNA: TGTGCCAGCAGCACCAACACCGGGACTAGCGGGCCCGGGGAGCTGTTTTTT
CDR3 protein: CASSTNTGTSGPGELFF

clone size: once
J gene: TRBJ2-2
D gene: TRBD2
V gene: TRBV9
CDR3 DNA: TGTGCCAGCAGCGTAATACTAGCGGGAGCGGGCGGGGAGCTGTTTTTT
CDR3 protein: CASSVILAGAGGELFF

clone size: .
J gene: TRBJ1-1
D gene: .
V gene: TRBV19
CDR3 DNA: TGTGCCAGTAGTATATTGATTTGGCAGAACACTGAAGCTTTCTTT
CDR3 protein: CASSILIWQNTEAFF

clone size: .
J gene: TRBJ2-5
D gene: TRBD2
V gene: TRBV7-3
CDR3 DNA: TGTGCCAGCAGCCGGGGACTAGCGGGAGGAGAGACCCAGTACTTC
CDR3 protein: CASSRGLAGGETQYF

clone size: .
J gene: TRBJ2-7
D gene: TRBD2
V gene: TRBV4-2
CDR3 DNA: TGTGCCAGCAGTTACTATAGCGGGAGTTCCTACGAGCAGTACTTC
CDR3 protein: CASSYYSGSSYEQYF

clone size: .
J gene: TRBJ1-3
D gene: TRBD1
V gene: TRBV28
CDR3 DNA: TGTGCCAGCAGTGGACAGGGATATGGAAACACCATATATTTT
CDR3 protein: CASSGQGYGNTIYF

clone size: few
J gene: TRBJ2-5
D gene: TRBD1
V gene: TRBV28
CDR3 DNA: TGTGCCAGCAGTTTACCCACAGGGGAAACGGAGACCCAGTACTTC
CDR3 protein: CASSLPTGETETQYF

clone size: .
J gene: TRBJ2-5
D gene: TRBD2
V gene: TRBV5-1
CDR3 DNA: TGCGCCAGCAGCCCTCGGCCTAGAGCGGGACTTGAGACCCAGTACTTC
CDR3 protein: CASSPRPRAGLETQYF

clone size: .
J gene: TRBJ2-1
D gene: .
V gene: TRBV3-1/TRBV3-2
CDR3 DNA: TGTGCCAGCAGGGAGGGGAGGACATCCTACAATGAGCAGTTCTTC
CDR3 protein: CASREGRTSYNEQFF

clone size: .
J gene: TRBJ1-6
D gene: TRBD1
V gene: TRBV20-1
CDR3 DNA: TGCAGTGCTAGTGGGGGGACAGCGAATTCACCCCTCCACTTT
CDR3 protein: CSASGGTANSPLHF

clone size: .
J gene: TRBJ2-3
D gene: TRBD2
V gene: TRBV9
CDR3 DNA: TGTGCCAGCAGCGTCGGCGGGAGAATGACAGATACGCAGTATTTT
CDR3 protein: CASSVGGRMTDTQYF

clone size: once
J gene: TRBJ2-1
D gene: .
V gene: TRBV2
CDR3 DNA: TGTGCCAGCAGTGAGCTAGCGAGTAATGAGCAGTTCTTC
CDR3 protein: CASSELASNEQFF

clone size: once
J gene: TRBJ2-7
D gene: .
V gene: TRBV12-3/TRBV12-4
CDR3 DNA: TGTGCCAGCAGTTTAAGAGGGGCGGGGGAGCAGTACTTC
CDR3 protein: CASSLRGAGEQYF

clone size: .
J gene: TRBJ2-2
D gene: TRBD2
V gene: TRBV5-1
CDR3 DNA: TGCGCCAGCAGCTCCGGAGCGGGAGGGCGCACCGGGGAGCTGTTTTTT
CDR3 protein: CASSSGAGGRTGELFF

clone size: .
J gene: TRBJ1-1
D gene: .
V gene: TRBV5-1
CDR3 DNA: TGCGCCAGCAGCCGAGTAGGGGCACAAATGAACACTGAAGCTTTCTTT
CDR3 protein: CASSRVGAQMNTEAFF

clone size: once
J gene: TRBJ2-1
D gene: .
V gene: TRBV19
CDR3 DNA: TGTGCCAGTAGTATAGACAGGAGGGCCTACAATGAGCAGTTCTTC
CDR3 protein: CASSIDRRAYNEQFF

clone size: .
J gene: TRBJ1-6
D gene: TRBD1
V gene: TRBV28
CDR3 DNA: TGTGCCAGCAGACCGGGACAGACGAATTCACCCCTCCACTTT
CDR3 protein: CASRPGQTNSPLHF

clone size: few
J gene: TRBJ2-2
D gene: .
V gene: TRBV30
CDR3 DNA: TGTGCCTGGAGGCCGGGACTTTACCCCACCGGGGAGCTGTTTTTT
CDR3 protein: CAWRPGLYPTGELFF

clone size: .
J gene: TRBJ1-2
D gene: TRBD1
V gene: TRBV28
CDR3 DNA: TGTGCCAGCAGTTCGGGGACAGGGCCAGGGGTCTATGGCTACACCTTC
CDR3 protein: CASSSGTGPGVYGYTF

clone size: .
J gene: TRBJ2-7
D gene: .
V gene: TRBV6-2/TRBV6-3
CDR3 DNA: TGTGCCAGCAGTTACTCGAAGACTTACGAGCAGTACTTC
CDR3 protein: CASSYSKTYEQYF

clone size: few
J gene: TRBJ2-3
D gene: TRBD2
V gene: TRBV27
CDR3 DNA: TGTGCCAGCTGGGGACTAGCTGGGATGTGGACAGATACGCAGTATTTT
CDR3 protein: CASWGLAGMWTDTQYF

clone size: .
J gene: TRBJ2-5
D gene: TRBD2
V gene: TRBV4-1
CDR3 DNA: TGCGCCAGCAGCCAAGATGTTAGCGGGGCCCAGGAAGAGACCCAGTACTTC
CDR3 protein: CASSQDVSGAQEETQYF

clone size: .
J gene: TRBJ2-2
D gene: TRBD1
V gene: TRBV10-1
CDR3 DNA: TGCGCCAGCAGTGGGGCTCCGGGACAGGGGAGCACCGGGGAGCTGTTTTTT
CDR3 protein: CASSGAPGQGSTGELFF

clone size: few
J gene: TRBJ2-2
D gene: .
V gene: TRBV5-1
CDR3 DNA: TGCGCCAGCAGCTTGGGACAACCGAACACCGGGGAGCTGTTTTTT
CDR3 protein: CASSLGQPNTGELFF

clone size: .
J gene: TRBJ1-5
D gene: TRBD1
V gene: TRBV29-1
CDR3 DNA: TGCAGCGCCGGGACAGGAGCGAACCAGCCCCAGCATTTT
CDR3 protein: CSAGTGANQPQHF

clone size: .
J gene: TRBJ2-7
D gene: TRBD2
V gene: TRBV9
CDR3 DNA: TGTGCCAGCAGCGTAGGACCAGCGGGAGGACCCTACGAGCAGTACTTC
CDR3 protein: CASSVGPAGGPYEQYF

clone size: .
J gene: TRBJ1-1
D gene: .
V gene: TRBV5-1
CDR3 DNA: TGCGCCAGCAGCCTGCCCGAGGAAGGGGGGGACGGCACTGAAGCTTTCTTT
CDR3 protein: CASSLPEEGGDGTEAFF

clone size: .
J gene: TRBJ2-7
D gene: .
V gene: TRBV19
CDR3 DNA: TGTGCCAGTTCAAGCGAGGCCTACGAGCAGTACTTC
CDR3 protein: CASSSEAYEQYF

clone size: .
J gene: TRBJ1-1
D gene: .
V gene: TRBV9
CDR3 DNA: TGTGCCAGCAGCCCCTCGGGGACTGAAGCTTTCTTT
CDR3 protein: CASSPSGTEAFF

clone size: .
J gene: TRBJ2-3
D gene: .
V gene: TRBV5-6
CDR3 DNA: TGTGCCAGCAGCTTGGGTGTGAGGGTGGTAGATACGCAGTATTTT
CDR3 protein: CASSLGVRVVDTQYF

clone size: .
J gene: TRBJ2-7
D gene: .
V gene: TRBV14
CDR3 DNA: TGTGCCAGCAGCCAAGAAGTCGGAGGGCTCTCCTACGAGCAGTACTTC
CDR3 protein: CASSQEVGGLSYEQYF

clone size: .
J gene: TRBJ2-5
D gene: .
V gene: TRBV25-1
CDR3 DNA: TGTGCCGCCGGGGACTTCCAAGAGACCCAGTACTTC
CDR3 protein: CAAGDFQETQYF

clone size: .
J gene: TRBJ2-1
D gene: TRBD2
V gene: TRBV7-2
CDR3 DNA: TGTGCCAGCAGCTTTAGCGGGAGTGGCTACAATGAGCAGTTCTTC
CDR3 protein: CASSFSGSGYNEQFF

clone size: .
J gene: TRBJ2-1
D gene: TRBD2
V gene: TRBV7-8
CDR3 DNA: TGTGCCAGCAGCTTAGTACCTCTAGCGGGAGGTGAGCAGTTCTTC
CDR3 protein: CASSLVPLAGGEQFF

clone size: .
J gene: TRBJ1-1
D gene: .
V gene: TRBV2
CDR3 DNA: TGTGCCAGCAGCTTCAGGGAAGGCTACACTGAAGCTTTCTTT
CDR3 protein: CASSFREGYTEAFF

clone size: .
J gene: TRBJ1-5
D gene: .
V gene: TRBV23-1
CDR3 DNA: TGCGCCAGCAGTCAACAGGGCGAGGTGTCGCCCCAGCATTTT
CDR3 protein: CASSQQGEVSPQHF

clone size: .
J gene: TRBJ2-7
D gene: TRBD2
V gene: TRBV10-3
CDR3 DNA: TGTGCCTCAAGACTAGCGGGAGGGCACGGTACTAACGAGCAGTACTTC
CDR3 protein: CASRLAGGHGTNEQYF